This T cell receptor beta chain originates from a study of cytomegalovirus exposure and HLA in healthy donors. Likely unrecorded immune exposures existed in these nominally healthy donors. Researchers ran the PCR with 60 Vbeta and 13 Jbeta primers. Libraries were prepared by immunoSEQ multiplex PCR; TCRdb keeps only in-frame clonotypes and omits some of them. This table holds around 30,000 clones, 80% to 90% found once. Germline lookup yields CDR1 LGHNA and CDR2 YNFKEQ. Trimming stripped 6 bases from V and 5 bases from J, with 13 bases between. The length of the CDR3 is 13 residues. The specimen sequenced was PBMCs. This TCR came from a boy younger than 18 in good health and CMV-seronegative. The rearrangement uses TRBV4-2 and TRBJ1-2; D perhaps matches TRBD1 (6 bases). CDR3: CASSPSDRYGYTF. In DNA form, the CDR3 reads TGTGCCAGCAGTCCATCGGACAGATATGGCTACACCTTC.